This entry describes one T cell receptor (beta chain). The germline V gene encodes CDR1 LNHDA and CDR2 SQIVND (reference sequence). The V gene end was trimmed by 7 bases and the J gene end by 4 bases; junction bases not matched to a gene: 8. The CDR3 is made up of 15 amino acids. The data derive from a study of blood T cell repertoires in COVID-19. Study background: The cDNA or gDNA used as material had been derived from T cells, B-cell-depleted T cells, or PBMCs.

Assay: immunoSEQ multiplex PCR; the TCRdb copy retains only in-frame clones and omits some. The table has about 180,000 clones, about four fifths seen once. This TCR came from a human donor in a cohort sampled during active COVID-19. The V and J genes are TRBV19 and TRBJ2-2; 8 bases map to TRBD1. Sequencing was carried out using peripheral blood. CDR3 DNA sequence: TGTGCCAGTAACACAGGGGGTTCGGGCACCGGGGAGCTGTTTTTT. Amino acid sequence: CASNTGGSGTGELFF.